This T cell receptor beta chain was sequenced during a study of PD-1 blockade in classical Hodgkin lymphoma. The data were produced by immunoSEQ multiplex PCR, yet TCRdb's version contains in-frame clones alone and is incomplete. The profile shows 20,000 to 25,000 clones, about three quarters of them singletons. This clone has more than one count but fewer than ten. The antigen remains unidentified. Trimming stripped 6 bases from V and 0 bases from J, with 6 bases between. From germline, CDR1 is ENHRY and CDR2 SYGVKD. The CDR3 totals 12 residues. General study points: A reduction in baseline TCR diversity was reportedly seen in newly diagnosed patients relative to healthy donors. A significant rise in TCR diversity by C4D1 was seen for CD4+ but not CD8+ cells. Similar baseline diversity was found in complete responders and newly diagnosed patients.

No patient escaped relapse after autologous stem cell transplantation, and brentuximab vedotin exposure varied. V and J are TRBV10-3 and TRBJ2-7; D is unresolved. This TCR was sampled from a human donor with classical Hodgkin lymphoma. The sample was peripheral blood mononuclear cells (PBMCs), taken before the second cycle of nivolumab. The CDR3 reads CAISGSSYEQYF. The CDR3 nucleotides are TGTGCCATCAGCGGTAGCTCCTACGAGCAGTACTTC.